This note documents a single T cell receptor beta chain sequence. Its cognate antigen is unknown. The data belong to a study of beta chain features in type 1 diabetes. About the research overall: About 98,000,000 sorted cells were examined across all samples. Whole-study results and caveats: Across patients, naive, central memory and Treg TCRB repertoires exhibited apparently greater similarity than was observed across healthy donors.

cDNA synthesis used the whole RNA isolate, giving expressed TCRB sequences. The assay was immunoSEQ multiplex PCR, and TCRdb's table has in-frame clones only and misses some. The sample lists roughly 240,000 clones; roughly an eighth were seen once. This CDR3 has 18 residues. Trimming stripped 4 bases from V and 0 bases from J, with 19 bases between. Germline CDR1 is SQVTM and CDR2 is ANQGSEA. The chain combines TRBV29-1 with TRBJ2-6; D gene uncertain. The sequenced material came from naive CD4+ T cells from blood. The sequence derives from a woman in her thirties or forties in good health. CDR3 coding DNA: TGCAGCGTTGGGGCAGCTACTCACTCTATCTCTGGGGCCAACGTCCTGACTTTC. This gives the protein CSVGAATHSISGANVLTF.